Listed below are T cell receptor beta chains from one sample, sequenced in a study of T cells in Graves' hyperthyroidism and ophthalmopathy. From the multiplex PCR reads, TCRdb called clonotypes with MiXCR, one entry per CDR3 protein. The table lists 600,000 to 700,000 distinct CDR3 sequences, roughly 14% of them singletons. Source material: blood. Receptors originate from a woman between 40 and 55 years old with Graves' ophthalmopathy. Both conserved end residues are part of each CDR3. Fields, in order: D gene, J gene, clone size, V gene, CDR3 protein, CDR3 DNA. The D gene is left open where the match is weak. Size is stated for part of the rows, as once, few or many counts, or as a class when the clone is expanded.

D: TRBD2; J: TRBJ2-5; size: -; V: TRBV6-5; CDR3: CASSYRLTSGSQETQYF; DNA: TGTGCCAGCAGTTACCGACTGACTAGCGGGAGCCAAGAGACCCAGTACTTC
D: -; J: TRBJ1-1; size: many; V: TRBV12-3/TRBV12-4; CDR3: CASSFMPTGLNTEAFF; DNA: TGTGCCAGCAGTTTTATGCCGACAGGCCTGAACACTGAAGCTTTCTTT
D: -; J: TRBJ2-2; size: few; V: TRBV30; CDR3: CACRDRTRTGELFF; DNA: TGTGCCTGTCGGGACCGAACCAGGACCGGGGAGCTGTTTTTT
D: -; J: TRBJ1-5; size: -; V: TRBV27; CDR3: CASSPSWAGGNQPQHF; DNA: TGTGCCAGCAGCCCCTCGTGGGCAGGGGGCAATCAGCCCCAGCATTTT
D: TRBD1; J: TRBJ1-1; size: many; V: TRBV12-3/TRBV12-4; CDR3: CASSRTGDTEAFF; DNA: TGTGCCAGCAGTAGGACAGGGGACACTGAAGCTTTCTTT
D: TRBD2; J: TRBJ2-2; size: many; V: TRBV4-3; CDR3: CASSHRVAGPNTGELFF; DNA: TGCGCCAGCAGCCATCGCGTAGCGGGGCCGAACACCGGGGAGCTGTTTTTT
D: TRBD1; J: TRBJ2-2; size: many; V: TRBV7-3; CDR3: CASSQSGQGLSGELFF; DNA: TGTGCCAGCAGCCAGTCGGGACAGGGTTTGTCCGGGGAGCTGTTTTTT
D: TRBD1; J: TRBJ1-5; size: few; V: TRBV19; CDR3: CASSRLGTGFNQPQHF; DNA: TGTGCCAGTAGTAGACTAGGGACAGGGTTCAATCAGCCCCAGCATTTT
D: TRBD2; J: TRBJ2-7; size: many; V: TRBV3-1; CDR3: CASSQGSGINYEQYF; DNA: TGTGCCAGCAGCCAAGGTAGCGGGATTAACTACGAGCAGTACTTC
D: -; J: TRBJ2-7; size: many; V: TRBV6-1; CDR3: CASTHMGRYEQYF; DNA: TGTGCCAGCACCCACATGGGAAGATACGAGCAGTACTTC
D: TRBD1; J: TRBJ1-1; size: -; V: TRBV12-3/TRBV12-4; CDR3: CASSPMTDRVYTEAFF; DNA: TGTGCCAGCAGTCCTATGACCGACAGGGTCTACACTGAAGCTTTCTTT
D: TRBD1; J: TRBJ2-4; size: -; V: TRBV30; CDR3: CAWSTQGAGNIQYF; DNA: TGTGCCTGGAGTACCCAGGGGGCCGGAAACATTCAGTACTTC
D: -; J: TRBJ1-2; size: many; V: TRBV5-5; CDR3: CASNSYSGAEYGYTF; DNA: TGTGCCAGCAACAGCTATTCGGGGGCAGAGTATGGCTACACCTTC
D: -; J: TRBJ2-2; size: many; V: TRBV24-1; CDR3: CATSDFLVEGPGELFF; DNA: TGTGCCACCAGTGATTTCTTGGTGGAAGGTCCCGGGGAGCTGTTTTTT
D: -; J: TRBJ2-2; size: -; V: TRBV11-1; CDR3: CASSFAVPPNTGELFF; DNA: TGTGCCAGCAGCTTTGCGGTGCCCCCGAACACCGGGGAGCTGTTTTTT
D: -; J: TRBJ1-6; size: -; V: TRBV27; CDR3: CASTLLSSYNSPLHF; DNA: TGTGCCAGCACCCTACTGAGCTCCTATAATTCACCCCTCCACTTT
D: -; J: TRBJ2-5; size: -; V: TRBV18; CDR3: CASSPRDGIQETQYF; DNA: TGTGCCAGCTCACCCCGGGACGGGATCCAAGAGACCCAGTACTTC